This T cell receptor beta chain came from a study of T cell repertoires in cytomegalovirus infection. Background on the study: Shared public TCR beta signatures pointed to both CMV infection and a matching HLA type.

Germline V gene sequence: CDR1 MNHEY, CDR2 SVGEGT. The CDR3 extends over 16 amino acids. The V and J ends lost 0 bases and 1 base respectively, with 13 bases between them. TCRdb re-derived calls from the reads in MiXCR, one entry per CDR3 protein. Of 170,000 or so distinct CDR3 sequences listed, around 14% are singletons. Study outcomes and limitations: People with CMV and the relevant HLA were identified by cumulative public TCR beta family frequency.

A note on this clonotype: Antigen specificity is unknown.

Source material: PBMCs. The V call is TRBV6-2 or TRBV6-3, the J call TRBJ2-7; tentatively, D is TRBD1 (7 bases). This receptor was identified in a human donor in good health (CMV status not recorded). Some clones in this sample may be carry-over from other donors' samples. CDR3 DNA sequence: TGTGCCAGCAGTTACTCTGGGGGGACAGATTCCTACGAGCAGTACTTC. It is translated as CASSYSGGTDSYEQYF.